Included here is one T cell receptor (beta chain) sequence, with context. Its matching antigen is unknown. The data derive from a study of OX40 agonist ivuxolimab in advanced cancers. Study background: Intravenous ivuxolimab was administered to patients every 2 weeks at 0.01 to 10 mg/kg.

The study, taken as a whole, reports: Specificity for antigen went undetermined in the expanded peripheral T cells. More expanded clones were found, on average, in CD8+ than in CD4+ T cells.

The CDR3 extends over 15 amino acids. CDR1 and CDR2 from the germline V gene are SGHTA and FQGNSA. The V end lost 5 bases, the J end lost 3 bases, and 16 bases lay between the germline ends. Sequenced by immunoSEQ multiplex PCR; TCRdb stores in-frame clones only, minus some. The data show fewer than 70,000 clones, 70% to 90% seen once. The chain uses TRBV7-2 and TRBJ1-2, with D possibly being TRBD1 (6 bases). The clonotype was recovered from an adult with an advanced solid tumor such as melanoma, head and neck, liver or kidney cancer. Specimen: CD4+ or CD8+ T cells sorted from blood, collected in a trial of the OX40 agonist ivuxolimab. CDR3 protein: CASSPTTTGDYGYTF. The DNA for the CDR3 is TGTGCCAGCAGCCCAACAACGACAGGTGACTATGGCTACACCTTC. The full variable domain, rest sourced from reference TRBV7-2 and TRBJ1-2, is GAGVSQSPSNKVTEKGKDVELRCDPISGHTALYWYRQSLGQGLEFLIYFQGNSAPDKSGLPSDRFSAERTGGSVSTLTIQRTQQEDSAVYLCASSPTTTGDYGYTFGSGTRLTVV.